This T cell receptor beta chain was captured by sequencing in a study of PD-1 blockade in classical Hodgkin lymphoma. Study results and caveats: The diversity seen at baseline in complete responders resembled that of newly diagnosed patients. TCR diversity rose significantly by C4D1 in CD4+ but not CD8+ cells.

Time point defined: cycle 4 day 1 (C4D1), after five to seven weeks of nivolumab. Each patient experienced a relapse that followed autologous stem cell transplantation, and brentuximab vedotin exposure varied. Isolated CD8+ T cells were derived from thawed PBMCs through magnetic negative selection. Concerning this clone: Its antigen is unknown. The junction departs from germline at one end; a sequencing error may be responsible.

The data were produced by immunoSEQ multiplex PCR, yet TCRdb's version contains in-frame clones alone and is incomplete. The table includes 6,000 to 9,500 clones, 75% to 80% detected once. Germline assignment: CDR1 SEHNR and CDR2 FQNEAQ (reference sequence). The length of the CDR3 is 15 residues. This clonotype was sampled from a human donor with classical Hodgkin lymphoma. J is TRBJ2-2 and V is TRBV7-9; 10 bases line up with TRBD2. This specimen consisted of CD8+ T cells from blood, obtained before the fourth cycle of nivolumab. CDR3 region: CASSLAGDNTGELFF. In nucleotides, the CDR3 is TGTGCCAGCAGCCTAGCGGGAGACAACACCGGGGAGCTGTTTTTT.